These T cell receptor beta chains were read from a single sample in a study of control samples from healthy donors and cancer patients. Profiling relied on immunoSEQ multiplex PCR, and the TCRdb table lists in-frame clones only, not all of them. Here the sample spans around 75,000 clones, over 70% being singletons. Sequences were obtained from blood. The receptors were sampled from a man aged 50 or older in good health. CDR3s include the opening cysteine and the closing phenylalanine or tryptophan. A D gene is named only where the DNA matches it firmly. Clone size, where shown, is once, few, many, or a class for clones that have expanded.

size: .
V: TRBV6-6
D: .
J: TRBJ1-1
DNA: TGTGCCAGCAGTTACGACACTGAAGCTTTCTTT
CDR3: CASSYDTEAFF

size: .
V: TRBV29-1
D: TRBD1
J: TRBJ1-4
DNA: TGCAGCGTTGGTAGCAAGGGACAGGCTCTGTTTTTT
CDR3: CSVGSKGQALFF

size: once
V: TRBV7-2
D: TRBD1
J: TRBJ2-2
DNA: TGTGCCAGCAGCTTTTTACGGACAGGCTGGGACACCGGGGAGCTGTTTTTT
CDR3: CASSFLRTGWDTGELFF

size: .
V: TRBV4-1
D: TRBD1
J: TRBJ1-5
DNA: TGCGCCAGCAGCTTTTCGGGACAGGGTAGGAGGCAGCCCCAGCATTTT
CDR3: CASSFSGQGRRQPQHF

size: once
V: TRBV12-5
D: .
J: TRBJ1-1
DNA: TGTGCTAGTGGCTTATCCGGGATGTCGAACACTGAAGCTTTCTTT
CDR3: CASGLSGMSNTEAFF

size: .
V: TRBV9
D: TRBD1
J: TRBJ2-3
DNA: TGTGCCAGTTCAGGGGGCCGGGAAGGTTGGACAGATACGCAGTATTTT
CDR3: CASSGGREGWTDTQYF

size: .
V: TRBV28
D: TRBD1
J: TRBJ2-1
DNA: TGTGCCAGCACCCAAGACAGGGGGTCGTACAATGAGCAGTTCTTC
CDR3: CASTQDRGSYNEQFF

size: once
V: TRBV14
D: .
J: TRBJ2-6
DNA: TGTGCCAGCAGCCAAGAAGGGGCCCTTGGGGCCAACGTCCTGACTTTC
CDR3: CASSQEGALGANVLTF

size: .
V: TRBV5-1
D: TRBD2
J: TRBJ2-7
DNA: TGCGCCAGCAGAGTCGGGACTAACCTCTACGAGCAGTACTTC
CDR3: CASRVGTNLYEQYF

size: .
V: TRBV18
D: .
J: TRBJ2-1
DNA: TGTGCCAGCTCACCACCGACAGCCAATGAGCAGTTCTTC
CDR3: CASSPPTANEQFF

size: .
V: TRBV4-1
D: .
J: TRBJ2-7
DNA: TGCGCCAGCAGCCAAGGACGGCGGGAACTTTCCGAGCAGTACTTC
CDR3: CASSQGRRELSEQYF

size: .
V: TRBV30
D: TRBD1
J: TRBJ1-4
DNA: TGTGCCTGGAGTGGACAGGGCTCTAATGAAAAACTGTTTTTT
CDR3: CAWSGQGSNEKLFF